This T cell receptor beta chain is drawn from a study of identical twins. Study-wide findings and caveats: These conclusions were based on statistical analysis (cross-sectional, not following the same donors).

Comments on this clonotype: Its antigen is currently unknown.

MiXCR, run by TCRdb on the 5' RACE reads, gives a single entry per CDR3 protein. The sample records a few hundred thousand distinct CDR3 sequences, roughly 8% being singletons. V dropped 5 bases and J dropped 5 bases, with 7 bases sitting between them. CDR3 length equals 11 residues. Germline V gene sequence: CDR1 SGHVS, CDR2 FQNEAQ. These records were also assigned to another study, of yellow fever vaccine responses in identical twins. That source adds: It has been reported that, in twins, the vaccine T cell response seemed partly convergent and partly personalized.

The chain combines TRBV7-8 with TRBJ2-7; D gene ambiguous. This TCR was recovered from a woman under 30 in good health. The sequencing input was CD8+ T cells sorted from blood. The CDR3: CASSPRNEQYF. In nucleotides, the CDR3 is TGTGCCAGCAGCCCCAGGAACGAGCAGTACTTC. Looking up the rest from reference TRBV7-8 and TRBJ2-7 gives the full variable domain: GAGVSQSPRYKVAKRGQDVALRCDPISGHVSLFWYQQALGQGPEFLTYFQNEAQLDKSGLPSDRFFAERPEGSVSTLKIQRTQQEDSAVYLCASSPRNEQYFGPGTRLTVT.